The clone carrying this T cell receptor beta chain occurred a few times. This record comes from a study of spatial heterogeneity in lung cancer. Looked up from germline, CDR1 is MNHEY and CDR2 is SMNVEV (reference sequence). The CDR3 spans 15 residues. V shed 5 bases and J shed 8 bases, with 18 bases lying between them. TCRdb ran MiXCR on the 5' RACE reads and lists one entry per CDR3 protein. Of about 120,000 distinct CDR3 sequences in the sample, 12% were seen once. Time point here: blood at routine non-recurrence follow-up after resection. Tumor, nontumor lung or frozen PBMC supplied whole RNA that was sequenced unsorted.

V usage is TRBV27 and J usage is TRBJ2-2; possible D gene TRBD2, 5 bases. This material consisted of PBMCs, taken at follow-up. The source of this sequence is a male donor with early-stage non-small cell lung cancer. Here the CDR3 DNA reads TGTGCCAGCAGTCACCCCCGGAGGACCCGAGGGGAGCTGTTTTTT. It is translated as CASSHPRRTRGELFF.